Given below is one TCR beta chain in context. This specimen comes from a study of blood T cell repertoires in COVID-19. Study overall: The origin of the acute and convalescent COVID-19 samples was the United States, Italy and Spain.

Germline CDR1 SGHAT, CDR2 FQNNGV. The V segment lost 5 bases and the J segment 1 base; nucleotides outside the gene matches: 7. The CDR3 spans 16 residues. The assay was immunoSEQ multiplex PCR, and TCRdb's table has in-frame clones only and misses some. The sample includes under 140,000 clones, over 60% of them seen just once. Sequencing was performed on peripheral blood. The source of this sequence is an elderly woman with acute or convalescent COVID-19. The V gene is TRBV11-2, the J gene TRBJ1-3; 8 bases fit TRBD1. The CDR3 region is CASSQRTGTSGNTIYF. DNA for the CDR3: TGTGCCAGCAGCCAACGGACAGGGACATCTGGAAACACCATATATTTT.